This TCR beta chain was sequenced in a study of CD8 T cells in Susac syndrome. Study-wide context: When their blood was taken, the Susac syndrome patients had either not yet had any therapy, were taking corticosteroids, or were taking intravenous immunoglobulin alone.

Diagnostic criteria defined recently for definite or probable disease were met by the Susac syndrome patients. The CDR3 consists of 15 residues. The ends lost 8 bases at V and 8 bases at J; junction bases unmatched: 15. Germline CDR1 and CDR2: SGHTA and FQGNSA. An input of about 0.5 to 1 ug of RNA was subjected to reverse transcription using random hexamers. The authors amplified TCR beta CDR3 across 54 Vbeta and 13 Jbeta using immunoSEQ multiplex PCR. From the immunoSEQ multiplex PCR reads, TCRdb called clonotypes with MiXCR, one entry per CDR3 protein. The sample yields more than 150,000 distinct CDR3 sequences, almost 96% seen once.

The source is a human donor with Susac syndrome. The chain combines TRBV7-2 with TRBJ2-1; 7 nucleotides align to TRBD1. Sequencing was performed on CD4+ T cells from PBMCs. CDR3 residues: CASRSRGGLVDEQFF. The CDR3 DNA sequence: TGTGCCAGCCGCTCACGAGGGGGCCTGGTCGATGAGCAGTTCTTC.